Below are 26 T cell receptor beta chains sequenced from a single sample in a study of regulatory T cells in long-lasting Graves disease. Regarding time point: newly diagnosed GD, antithyroid drugs for less than 3 months. RNA extracted from PBMCs served as the sequencing template. Arm-PCR with iRepertoire HTBI primers amplified the CDR3 regions for these TCR beta libraries. TCRdb reprocessed the multiplex PCR reads via MiXCR and lists one record per CDR3 protein. The sample contains hundreds of thousands of distinct CDR3 sequences, around 17% of which appear only once. This sample was also put to use in a study of T cells in Graves' hyperthyroidism and ophthalmopathy.

Material: peripheral blood mononuclear cells (PBMCs), obtained at new diagnosis, from a patient treated with antithyroid drugs. The receptor set was obtained from a woman between 25 and 40 years old with Graves disease.

This clonotype was observed many times. This chain links TRBV10-3 with TRBJ2-1, with TRBD2 matching 10 bases. The CDR3 totals 15 residues. V shed 0 bases, J shed 9 bases, and the junction held 5 bases outside the gene matches. CDR1 and CDR2 from the germline V gene are ENHRY and SYGVKD. For the CDR3, the DNA is TGTGCCATCAGTGAGTCGGATAGCGGGAGGCCTGAGCAGTTCTTC. Encoded protein: CAISESDSGRPEQFF.

This clonotype was detected many times. V gene TRBV30 combines with J gene TRBJ2-7; D unresolved. Per the germline V gene, CDR1 is GTSNPN and CDR2 is SVGIG (reference sequence). V was cut by 3 bases and J by 2 bases, with 8 bases left in between. The CDR3 runs 12 residues. The CDR3 loop reads CAWSPRTYEQYF. The CDR3 DNA sequence: TGTGCCTGGAGCCCCAGAACCTACGAGCAGTACTTC. Together with reference TRBV30 and TRBJ2-7, the CDR3 gives the full variable domain: SQTIHQWPATLVQPVGSPLSLECTVEGTSNPNLYWYRQAAGRGLQLLFYSVGIGQISSEVPQNLSASRPQDRQFILSSKKLLLSDSGFYLCAWSPRTYEQYFGPGTRLTVT.

This clonotype came up many times. This rearrangement joins TRBV18 to TRBJ1-1; D perhaps matches TRBD1 (6 bases). With 4 bases removed from V and 4 bases from J, the gap between germline ends came to 16 bases. The CDR3 runs to 15 residues. Germline lookup yields CDR1 KGHSH and CDR2 LQKENI. CDR3 in amino acids: CASSRNRASGTEAFF. The DNA of the CDR3 is TGTGCCAGCTCACGGAACAGGGCCTCGGGCACTGAAGCTTTCTTT.

This clonotype was counted ten times or more. This chain joins TRBV9 and TRBJ2-1; D is undetermined. Trimming shortened V by 3 bases and J by 7 bases, and 11 bases separated the two germline ends. From germline, CDR1 is SGDLS and CDR2 YYNGEE. The CDR3 has 13 amino acids. CDR3 in DNA: TGTGCCAGCAGCGCTAAGAGCAAGAATGAGCAGTTCTTC. This gives the protein CASSAKSKNEQFF.

This clonotype was seen a few times. CDR3: CATSRAGTGGPYEQYF. The CDR3 DNA reads as TGTGCCACCAGCAGAGCCGGGACAGGGGGCCCCTACGAGCAGTACTTC. This sequence joins TRBV15 and TRBJ2-7, with 12 bases fitting TRBD1. The CDR3 is 16 residues long. Germline V gene lookup returns CDR1 LNHNV and CDR2 YYDKDF (reference sequence). The V segment lost 1 base and the J segment 2 bases; nucleotides outside the gene matches: 3.

The table lists this clonotype with many counts. J is TRBJ1-6 and V is TRBV11-2, with TRBD1 as a possible D gene (5 bases). The CDR3 is 15 amino acids. V lost 6 bases, J lost 9 bases, and 18 bases lay in between. Germline lookup yields CDR1 SGHAT and CDR2 FQNNGV. CDR3 sequence reads: CASSSTGVGSSPLHF. For the CDR3, the DNA is TGTGCCAGCAGTTCCACAGGAGTAGGTTCTTCACCCCTCCACTTT.

This clonotype appeared many times. The chain links TRBV2 to TRBJ2-5; TRBD2 agrees at 10 bases. The ends lost 10 bases at V and 4 bases at J; junction bases unmatched: 15. This CDR3 is built from 16 residues. Germline CDR1 is SNHLY and CDR2 is FYNNEI. The CDR3 reads CATRKGLAGERETQYF. As DNA, the CDR3 is TGTGCCACTCGCAAAGGGCTAGCGGGAGAGCGAGAGACCCAGTACTTC.

In this sample, this clonotype turned up many times. This chain joins TRBV7-2 and TRBJ2-7; D possibly corresponds to TRBD2 (6 bases). This CDR3 contains 14 residues. Germline lookup yields CDR1 SGHTA and CDR2 FQGNSA. Trimming pared 4 bases from V and 8 bases from J, leaving 18 bases between. CDR3 bases: TGTGCCAGCAGCTCCCCTAGCGAGGCTTTAAAGCAGTACTTC. It translates to CASSSPSEALKQYF.

This clonotype was observed a few times. The chain is built from TRBV30 and TRBJ2-7; no clear D. Trimming shortened V by 1 base and J by 6 bases, and 13 bases separated the two germline ends. The germline V gene encodes CDR1 GTSNPN and CDR2 SVGIG (reference sequence). The CDR3 has 13 residues. As DNA, the CDR3 is TGTGCCTGGAGTGGGGCGGTGGGTGGCGAGCAGTACTTC. The encoded protein is CAWSGAVGGEQYF.

The chain has TRBV20-1 and TRBJ1-2; tentatively, D is TRBD1 (6 bases). The CDR3 covers 18 residues. Deletions cut 5 bases from V and 5 bases from J, with 30 bases between. The germline gives CDR1 DFQATT, CDR2 SNEGSKA (reference sequence). This CDR3 is CSALRDTVGFLRHYGYTF. The CDR3 DNA is TGCAGTGCTTTACGGGACACCGTAGGATTTTTGCGACATTATGGCTACACCTTC.

This clonotype was found many times. The chain uses TRBV28 and TRBJ1-2, with D unclear. The CDR3 runs to 14 residues. Per the germline V gene, CDR1 is MDHEN and CDR2 is SYDVKM. Trimming pared 8 bases from V and 7 bases from J, leaving 20 bases between. The CDR3 nucleotides are TGTGCCAGCCTCCCCCAGGTGGACGGGTCTGGCTACACCTTC. As protein: CASLPQVDGSGYTF.

A remark on this clonotype: A much larger clone lies a single base off, so this may be a read error. The CDR3 sequence is CASSPRADLIPEQFF. As DNA, the CDR3 is TGTGCCAGCAGCCCACGGGCAGACCTTATTCCTGAGCAGTTCTTC. The chain links TRBV9 to TRBJ2-1, with D uncertain. CDR1 SGDLS and CDR2 YYNGEE come from the germline V gene. The germline V and J ends were trimmed by 4 bases and 9 bases, with 20 bases remaining between them. The CDR3 runs to 15 residues.

The J gene is TRBJ2-7, the V gene TRBV7-2, with TRBD1 identical over 7 bases. V trimming: 4 bases; J trimming: 6 bases; junction bases outside the gene matches: 15. The CDR3 is 16 residues long. Germline-derived CDR1 and CDR2 are SGHTA and FQGNSA. The CDR3 DNA reads TGTGCCAGCAGCTCAATCTCTCCGAGACAGGGCTTCGAGCAGTACTTC. It translates to CASSSISPRQGFEQYF.

This clonotype has ten or more counts. The chain employs TRBV3-1 and TRBJ1-2, with no clear D. Trimming cost V 6 bases and J 1 base, with 6 bases left between them. The germline CDR1 and CDR2 sequences are LGHDT and YNNKEL (reference sequence). This CDR3 is built from 12 residues. CDR3 DNA: TGTGCCAGCAGAGACGGTAACTATGGCTACACCTTC. It specifies CASRDGNYGYTF.

This clonotype came up many times. V gene TRBV6-2 or TRBV6-3 combines with J gene TRBJ1-5, with TRBD1 as a possible D gene (5 bases). Germline-derived CDR1 and CDR2 are MNHEY and SVGEGT. V was trimmed by 2 bases and J by 6 bases, leaving 8 bases between them. The CDR3 loop spans 13 amino acids. CDR3 region: CASSYAGTQPQHF. The CDR3, as DNA: TGTGCCAGCAGTTACGCAGGGACTCAGCCCCAGCATTTT.

The chain uses TRBV7-9 and TRBJ2-5, with 8 positions matching TRBD2. Germline V gives CDR1 SEHNR, CDR2 FQNEAQ (reference sequence). V lost 1 base to trimming and J lost 5 bases; unmatched junction nucleotides: 9. There are 16 residues in the CDR3. Here the CDR3 DNA reads TGTGCCAGCAGCTTAGGGTCGGGAGGGCCTCTGGAGACCCAGTACTTC. This gives the protein CASSLGSGGPLETQYF.

Regarding this clonotype: A clone one base away is much larger, so this may be a read error. The chain recombines TRBV7-8 with TRBJ2-7; perhaps TRBD1 as D (6 bases). Trimming took 1 base from V and 7 from J, leaving 20 bases between them. The CDR3 runs to 16 residues. Germline V CDR1 and CDR2: SGHVS, FQNEAQ. CDR3 protein: CASSLESMGAYNEQYF. CDR3 coding DNA: TGTGCCAGCAGCTTAGAATCGATGGGGGCCTACAATGAGCAGTACTTC.

This clonotype was counted at least ten times. The rearrangement joins TRBV10-1 to TRBJ1-1, with D hard to call. The CDR3 has 13 residues. The germline CDR1 and CDR2 sequences are WNHNN and SYGVQD (reference sequence). Trimming took 7 bases from V and 5 from J, leaving 14 bases between them. The CDR3 bases are TGCGCCAGCACCCCGGACCTTGGGACTGAAGCTTTCTTT. Its protein is CASTPDLGTEAFF.

This clonotype was picked up many times. In nucleotides, the CDR3 is TGTGCCAGCAAACAGGGGCCTGGATATGGCTACACCTTC. Its translation is CASKQGPGYGYTF. V and J are TRBV6-1 and TRBJ1-2; 7 bases are shared with TRBD1. Trimming removed 7 bases from V and 5 bases from J; junction bases left unmatched: 7. Germline-derived CDR1 and CDR2 are MNHNS and SASEGT. The CDR3 is made up of 13 amino acids.

The chain recombines TRBV28 with TRBJ2-1; weak D call: TRBD2 (6 bases). This CDR3 comprises 13 residues. Trimming removed 6 bases at V and 6 bases at J, with 12 bases between. Germline CDR1 and CDR2: MDHEN and SYDVKM. CDR3 sequence: CASSPGAGNEQFF. The CDR3 DNA follows: TGTGCCAGCAGCCCCGGAGCGGGCAATGAGCAGTTCTTC.

This clonotype has a count of ten or more. This sequence joins TRBV7-9 and TRBJ1-2; a weak D match, TRBD1 (6 bases). The CDR3 runs 14 residues. The V end was cut by 8 bases, the J end by 8 bases, with 21 bases between. CDR1 and CDR2 (germline): SEHNR, FQNEAQ (reference sequence). CDR3 nucleotides: TGTGCCAGCTTAGATACAGGGTCCAGTTTCGGCTACACCTTC. Protein product: CASLDTGSSFGYTF.

This chain joins TRBV30 and TRBJ2-5, with D hard to call. This CDR3 is 13 amino acids long. The germline V gene encodes CDR1 GTSNPN and CDR2 SVGIG (reference sequence). The V and J ends lost 0 bases and 2 bases respectively, with 7 bases between them. CDR3 amino acids: CAWSVSEQETQYF. CDR3 in DNA: TGTGCCTGGAGTGTATCTGAGCAAGAGACCCAGTACTTC.

This clonotype was detected many times. The J gene is TRBJ1-1, the V gene TRBV10-3; no definite D call. This CDR3 has 11 amino acids. Germline values: CDR1 ENHRY, CDR2 SYGVKD. V was clipped by 3 bases and J by 11 bases, with 10 bases between them. The CDR3 here is CAISDGPRAFF. The CDR3 DNA reads as TGTGCCATCAGTGACGGCCCCCGGGCTTTCTTT.

In DNA form, the CDR3 reads TGTGCCAGTAGTCCCAGCGCTCTCGGCTACACCTTC. It is translated as CASSPSALGYTF. The J gene is TRBJ1-2, the V gene TRBV19, with D unresolved. Per the germline V gene, CDR1 is LNHDA and CDR2 is SQIVND (reference sequence). The CDR3 covers 12 residues. Trimming pared 5 bases from V and 8 bases from J, leaving 12 bases between.

There are many counts of this clonotype. J is TRBJ2-1 and V is TRBV5-1; possibly TRBD1 for D (6 bases). The V gene lost 4 bases and the J gene lost 8 bases, with 19 bases spanning the gap. CDR1 is SGHRS and CDR2 is YFSETQ in the germline V gene. The CDR3 is 15 amino acids. The CDR3 here is CASSPAPAGVHEQFF. CDR3 nucleotides: TGCGCCAGCAGCCCGGCCCCGGCAGGGGTGCATGAGCAGTTCTTC.

Worth noting for this clonotype: One end of the junction is discordant with germline, which a read error may explain. CDR3 residues: CASSQSNSGNAIYF. DNA for the CDR3: TGTGCCAGCAGCCAAAGTAACTCTGGAAACGCCATATATTTT. This chain links TRBV3-1 with TRBJ1-3; D is uncertain. Germline values: CDR1 LGHDT, CDR2 YNNKEL (reference sequence). The CDR3 consists of 14 residues.